Sequencing of this T cell receptor (beta chain) was carried out in a study of PD-1 blockade in classical Hodgkin lymphoma. About the study: Intravenous delivery of nivolumab at 3 mg/kg to patients occurred every 2 weeks. Whole-study findings and limits: Reported baseline diversity: healthy donors highest, relapsed/refractory patients lowest. In CD4+ cells, TCR diversity went up significantly by C4D1, but in CD8+ cells it did not.

TCRdb keeps only in-frame clones here, not all; method: immunoSEQ multiplex PCR. The data hold roughly 4,400 clones, with roughly 89% observed a single time. This CDR3 is built from 14 residues. Trimming removed 3 bases from V and 4 bases from J; junction bases left unmatched: 4. Germline assignment: CDR1 KGHSH and CDR2 LQKENI. Regarding this clone: Its matching antigen is unknown.

Each patient's relapse followed autologous stem cell transplantation, and brentuximab vedotin exposure varied. The study purified CD4+ T cells from thawed PBMCs using magnetic negative selection. Complete response, partial response or progressive disease constituted the best response categories observed. V is TRBV18 and J is TRBJ1-2, with TRBD1 matching over 8 bases. The sample here was CD4+ T cells from blood, taken at baseline. This TCR derives from a human donor with classical Hodgkin lymphoma. CDR3: CASSPGQDIYGYTF. The CDR3 region has the DNA TGTGCCAGCTCACCGGGACAGGACATCTATGGCTACACCTTC.